This T cell receptor beta chain was sequenced for a study of neurological immune-mediated disorders. Germline CDR1 MDHEN, CDR2 SYDVKM. The ends lost 9 bases at V and 0 bases at J; junction bases unmatched: 3. The CDR3 covers 13 residues. This clonotype was detected ten times or more. The target antigen is unknown. 5'RACE employing 10-nucleotide random UMIs yielded the cDNA. MiXCR, run by TCRdb on the 5' RACE reads, gives a single entry per CDR3 protein. The sample has under 90,000 distinct CDR3 sequences, around 10% seen once; the top ten hold around 2%. Blood bank volunteers in Maryland, USA, served as healthy controls. Study outcomes and limitations: Because no CDR3 amino acid sequences were shared across subjects by expanded clones, private repertoires were suggested in all groups. The level of TCR clonal expansion was highest in patients with HTLV-1-associated myelopathy and lowest in multiple sclerosis, where it fell below the level seen in healthy controls.

Sequencing was performed on PBMCs. This rearrangement joins TRBV28 to TRBJ2-3; 7 nucleotides agree with TRBD1. The sequence was obtained from a man aged 40-50 years in good health. The CDR3 coding sequence is TGTGCCAGTCGGGACAGCAGCACAGATACGCAGTATTTT. This translates into CASRDSSTDTQYF.